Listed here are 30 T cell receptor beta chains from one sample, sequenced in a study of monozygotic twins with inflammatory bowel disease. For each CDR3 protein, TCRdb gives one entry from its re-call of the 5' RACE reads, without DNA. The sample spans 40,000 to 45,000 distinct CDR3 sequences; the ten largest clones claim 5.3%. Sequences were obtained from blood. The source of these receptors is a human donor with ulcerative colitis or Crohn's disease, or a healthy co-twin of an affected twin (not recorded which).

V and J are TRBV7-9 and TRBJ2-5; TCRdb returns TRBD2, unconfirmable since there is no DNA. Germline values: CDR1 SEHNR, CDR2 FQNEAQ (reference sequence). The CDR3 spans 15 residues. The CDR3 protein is CASSSGTSGQETQYF.

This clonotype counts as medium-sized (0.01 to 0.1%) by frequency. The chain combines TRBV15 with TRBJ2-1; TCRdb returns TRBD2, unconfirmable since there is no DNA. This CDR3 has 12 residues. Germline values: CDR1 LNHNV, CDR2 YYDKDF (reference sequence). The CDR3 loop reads CATSTPGLALFF.

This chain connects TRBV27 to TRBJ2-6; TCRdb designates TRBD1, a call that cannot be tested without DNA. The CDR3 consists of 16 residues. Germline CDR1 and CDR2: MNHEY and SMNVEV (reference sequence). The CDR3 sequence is CASSTQGGTGANVLTF.

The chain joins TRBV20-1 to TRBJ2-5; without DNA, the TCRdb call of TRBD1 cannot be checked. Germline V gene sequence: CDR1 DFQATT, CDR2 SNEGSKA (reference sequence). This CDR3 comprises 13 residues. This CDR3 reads CSANQRGQETQYF.

The CDR3 protein is CASSWGGDLTDTQYF. The chain uses TRBV5-4 and TRBJ2-3; TCRdb designates TRBD1, a call that cannot be tested without DNA. The germline CDR1 and CDR2 sequences are SGHNT and YYREEE (reference sequence). The CDR3 sequence is 15 residues long.

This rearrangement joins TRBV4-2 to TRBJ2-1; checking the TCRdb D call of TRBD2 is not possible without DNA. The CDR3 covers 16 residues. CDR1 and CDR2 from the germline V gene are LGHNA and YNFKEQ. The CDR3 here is CASSQESGRAGNEQFF.

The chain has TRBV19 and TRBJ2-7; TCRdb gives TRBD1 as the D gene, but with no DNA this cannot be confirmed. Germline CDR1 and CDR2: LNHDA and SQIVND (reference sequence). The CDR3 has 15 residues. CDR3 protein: CASSLRPGQGYEQYF.

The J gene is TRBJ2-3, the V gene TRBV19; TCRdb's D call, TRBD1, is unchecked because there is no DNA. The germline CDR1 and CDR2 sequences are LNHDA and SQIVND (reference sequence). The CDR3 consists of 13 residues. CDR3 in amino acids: CASSSQGTDTQYF.

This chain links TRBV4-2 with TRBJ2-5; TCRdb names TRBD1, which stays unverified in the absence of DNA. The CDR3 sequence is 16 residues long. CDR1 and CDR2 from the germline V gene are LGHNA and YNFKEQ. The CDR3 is CASSFSRGQEGETQYF.

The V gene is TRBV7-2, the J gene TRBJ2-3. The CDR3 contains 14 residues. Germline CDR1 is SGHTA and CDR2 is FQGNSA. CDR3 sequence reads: CASSSGRITDTQYF. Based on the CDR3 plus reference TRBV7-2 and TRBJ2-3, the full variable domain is GAGVSQSPSNKVTEKGKDVELRCDPISGHTALYWYRQSLGQGLEFLIYFQGNSAPDKSGLPSDRFSAERTGGSVSTLTIQRTQQEDSAVYLCASSSGRITDTQYFGPGTRLTVL.

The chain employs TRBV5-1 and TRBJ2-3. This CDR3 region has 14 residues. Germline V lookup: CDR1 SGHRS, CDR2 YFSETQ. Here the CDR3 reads CASSLGQATDTQYF.

This chain's CDR3 is CASSVGLGARGGGGEQFF. The J gene is TRBJ2-1, the V gene TRBV9; TCRdb lists TRBD1, though no DNA is available to test this call. The CDR3 spans 18 residues. Germline V gene data show CDR1 as SGDLS and CDR2 as YYNGEE.

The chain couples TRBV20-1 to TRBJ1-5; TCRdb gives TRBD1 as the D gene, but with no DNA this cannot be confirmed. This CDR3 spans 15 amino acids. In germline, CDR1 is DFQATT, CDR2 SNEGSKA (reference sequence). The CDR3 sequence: CSAGTAHHSNQPQHF.

This CDR3 reads CSARDVRGTAYEQYF. V gene TRBV20-1 combines with J gene TRBJ2-7. Germline loops: CDR1 DFQATT, CDR2 SNEGSKA (reference sequence). The CDR3 sequence is 15 residues long.

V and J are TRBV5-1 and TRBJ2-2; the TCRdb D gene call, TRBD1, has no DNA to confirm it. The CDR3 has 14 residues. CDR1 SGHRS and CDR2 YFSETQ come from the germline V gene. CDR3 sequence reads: CASSFQGVPGELFF.

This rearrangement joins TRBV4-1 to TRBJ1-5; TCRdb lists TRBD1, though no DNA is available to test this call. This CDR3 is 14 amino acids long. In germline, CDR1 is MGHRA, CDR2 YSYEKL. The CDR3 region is CASSLRQGNQPQHF.

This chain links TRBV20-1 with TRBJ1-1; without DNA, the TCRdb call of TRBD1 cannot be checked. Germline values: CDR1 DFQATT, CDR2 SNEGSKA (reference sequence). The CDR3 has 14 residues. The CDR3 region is CSATRQGSGTEAFF.

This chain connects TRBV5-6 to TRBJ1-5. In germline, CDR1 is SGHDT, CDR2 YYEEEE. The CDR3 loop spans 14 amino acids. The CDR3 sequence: CASSFRGSNQPQHF.

The CDR3: CASSLTVDRSYSNQPQHF. The chain is built from TRBV5-8 and TRBJ1-5; the TCRdb D gene call, TRBD1, has no DNA to confirm it. This CDR3 contains 18 residues. The germline V gene encodes CDR1 SGHTS and CDR2 YDEGEE. The full variable domain, completed using reference TRBV5-8 and TRBJ1-5, is EAGVTQSPTHLIKTRGQQATLRCSPISGHTSVYWYQQALGLGLQFLLWYDEGEERNRGNFPPRFSGRQFPNYSSELNVNALELEDSALYLCASSLTVDRSYSNQPQHFGDGTRLSIL.

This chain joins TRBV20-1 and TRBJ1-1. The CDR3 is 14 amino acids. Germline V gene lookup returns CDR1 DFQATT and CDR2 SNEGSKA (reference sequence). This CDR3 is CSARALRMNTEAFF.

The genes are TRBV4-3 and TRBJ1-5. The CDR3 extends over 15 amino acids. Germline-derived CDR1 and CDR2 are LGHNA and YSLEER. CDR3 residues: CASSQDPGSGQPQHF.

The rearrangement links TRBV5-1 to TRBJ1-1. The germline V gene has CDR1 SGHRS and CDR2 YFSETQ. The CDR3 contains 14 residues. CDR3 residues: CASSLVDMNTEAFF.

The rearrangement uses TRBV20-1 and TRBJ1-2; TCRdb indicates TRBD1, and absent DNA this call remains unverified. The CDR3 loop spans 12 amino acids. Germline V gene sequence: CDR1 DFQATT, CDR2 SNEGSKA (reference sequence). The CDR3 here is CSARLTGEDYTF.

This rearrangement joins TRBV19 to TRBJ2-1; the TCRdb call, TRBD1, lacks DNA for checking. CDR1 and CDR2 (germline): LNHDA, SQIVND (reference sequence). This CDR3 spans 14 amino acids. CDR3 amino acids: CASSTSGGLNEQFF.

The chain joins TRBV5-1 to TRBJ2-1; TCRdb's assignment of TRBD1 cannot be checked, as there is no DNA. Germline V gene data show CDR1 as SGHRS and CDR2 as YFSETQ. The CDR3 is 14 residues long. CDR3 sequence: CASSLGRGWDEQFF.

CDR3 sequence: CASRVISGVSYNEQFF. J is TRBJ2-1 and V is TRBV5-1; the D gene TCRdb calls, TRBD2, cannot be checked with no DNA. CDR1 is SGHRS and CDR2 is YFSETQ in the germline V gene. The CDR3 extends over 16 amino acids.

This chain's CDR3 is CASSQRGVNTGELFF. The genes are TRBV12-3 or TRBV12-4 and TRBJ2-2; without DNA, the TCRdb call of TRBD1 cannot be checked. The length of the CDR3 is 15 residues.

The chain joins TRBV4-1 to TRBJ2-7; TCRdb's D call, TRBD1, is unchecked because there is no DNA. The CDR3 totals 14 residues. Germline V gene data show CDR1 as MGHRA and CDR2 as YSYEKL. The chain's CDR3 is CASSQAETVYEQYF.

The CDR3 spells CASSQRQNSNQPQHF. This rearrangement joins TRBV28 to TRBJ1-5; absent DNA, TCRdb's TRBD1 call cannot be checked. The CDR3 is made up of 15 amino acids. Germline CDR1 is MDHEN and CDR2 is SYDVKM.

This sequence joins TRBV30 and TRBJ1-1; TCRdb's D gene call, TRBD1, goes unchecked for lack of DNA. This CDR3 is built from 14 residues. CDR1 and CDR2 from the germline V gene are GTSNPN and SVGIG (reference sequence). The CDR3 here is CAWVRGRGDTEAFF.